This T cell receptor (beta chain) emerged from a study of blood T cell repertoires in COVID-19. Overall study context: The United States, Italy and Spain supplied acute and convalescent COVID-19 samples. Sources were T cells, B-cell-depleted T cells, or PBMCs; the material itself was cDNA or gDNA.

Looked up from germline, CDR1 is MNHEY and CDR2 is SMNVEV (reference sequence). J was trimmed by 5 bases and V by 0 bases; bases with no gene match: 3. The CDR3 runs to 14 residues. Per the original methods: The assay estimated nucleated cells by amplifying reference gene primers. Clones were read by immunoSEQ multiplex PCR, and TCRdb kept only the in-frame ones, dropping some. Clone size and the V and J calls come from that table; the DNA yielded D and trimming. The sample gives a few hundred thousand clones, roughly 87% of which show up once; 4.6% is in the top ten. The clonotype was recovered from a woman aged 40 to 50 who had recovered from COVID-19. The sample consisted of peripheral blood. The chain uses TRBV27 and TRBJ1-2; 7 bases agree with TRBD1. CDR3 loop: CASSLSTGLYGYTF. The CDR3 nucleotides are TGTGCCAGCAGTTTATCGACAGGGCTTTATGGCTACACCTTC.